This T cell receptor (beta chain) was profiled in a study of memory CD4+ T cells and cytomegalovirus serostatus. V lost 3 bases and J lost 4, with 15 bases in between. CDR3 size: 15 residues. Germline lookup yields CDR1 KGHSH and CDR2 LQKENI. Repertoires were generated with immunoSEQ multiplex PCR, while TCRdb's copy carries only in-frame clones and drops some. The sample carries tens of thousands of clones, over 65% recorded once. Single viable CD3+CD4+CD8-CD45RO+ cells were sorted as the memory CD4+ T cells. The chain joins TRBV18 to TRBJ1-2, with a tentative D call TRBD1 (5 bases). The specimen was memory CD4+ T cells from blood. This TCR came from an adult in good health and CMV-seropositive. The CDR3 sequence: CASSPREFGAYGYTF. CDR3 DNA sequence: TGTGCCAGCTCACCGAGGGAATTCGGGGCCTATGGCTACACCTTC.